Detailed here is one T cell receptor (beta chain). Its antigen remains unknown. Method: immunoSEQ multiplex PCR; TCRdb's copy keeps in-frame clones and lacks some. The data contain approximately 100,000 clones, approximately 86% of them seen just once; the ten biggest clones take up roughly 3.3%. Germline values: CDR1 SGHTA, CDR2 FQGNSA. The CDR3 consists of 13 residues. V was cut by 3 bases and J by 8 bases, with 11 bases left in between. This sample is part of a study of T cell responses to AZD1222 COVID-19 vaccine. Study findings and constraints: CD4 TCRs associated with vaccination spanned spike, dominating at 160-218 and 743-854. At study baseline, merely six AZD1222 recipients were seropositive. Mostly white British, mostly female donors; authors suggested clonal diversity may be underestimated. The study reported that nearly half of spike-specific TCRs target unmutated variant regions.

The chain carries TRBV7-2 and TRBJ2-4; D is undetermined. Sequencing was performed on peripheral blood, taken 28 days after the second dose of the MenACWY control vaccine. This receptor was taken from an adult who received the MenACWY meningococcal vaccine as a control. CDR3 DNA sequence: TGTGCCAGCAGCTTTCTCGATGATGACATTCAGTACTTC. Protein product: CASSFLDDDIQYF.